What follows are 5 T cell receptor beta chains derived from one specimen sequenced in a study of T-cell memory formation after mild COVID-19. MiXCR was run by TCRdb on the 5' RACE reads, yielding one entry per CDR3 protein. The sample yields hundreds of thousands of distinct CDR3 sequences, approximately 21% seen once. The sample taken for sequencing was PBMCs or a T cell subset sorted from them (not recorded which). Receptors were obtained from an adult woman who had mild COVID-19 (a few samples of this study predate the infection). Cell type and time point are not known.

The chain uses TRBV29-1 and TRBJ2-3, with D uncertain. Germline-derived CDR1 and CDR2 are SQVTM and ANQGSEA. This CDR3 is 14 amino acids long. V was cut by 7 bases and J by 0 bases, with 14 bases left in between. CDR3 coding DNA: TGCAGCGCCCCGACACCTTATAGCACAGATACGCAGTATTTT. Amino acid sequence: CSAPTPYSTDTQYF.

The rearrangement joins TRBV29-1 to TRBJ2-1, with TRBD2 identical over 7 bases. From germline, CDR1 is SQVTM and CDR2 ANQGSEA. This CDR3 contains 12 residues. V lost 6 bases, J lost 7 bases, and 6 bases stayed unmatched. For the CDR3, the DNA is TGCAGCGTCTGGACTAGGGGTAATGAGCAGTTCTTC. Translation: CSVWTRGNEQFF.

The chain has TRBV14 and TRBJ2-7; perhaps TRBD1 as D (5 bases). V was trimmed by 0 bases and J by 4 bases, leaving 10 bases between them. CDR1 and CDR2 (germline): SGHDN, FVKESK. There are 14 residues in the CDR3. The CDR3 region is CASSQEQGWYEQYF. CDR3 in DNA: TGTGCCAGCAGCCAAGAGCAGGGCTGGTACGAGCAGTACTTC.

The V and J genes are TRBV5-1 and TRBJ2-2, with D possibly TRBD2 on 6 matching bases. The CDR3 loop spans 15 amino acids. The V end lost 4 bases, the J end lost 5 bases, and 15 bases lay between the germline ends. Germline lookup yields CDR1 SGHRS and CDR2 YFSETQ. The CDR3 sequence is CASSPAGSRTGELFF. CDR3 nucleotides: TGCGCCAGCAGCCCCGCGGGGTCCAGGACCGGGGAGCTGTTTTTT.

This clonotype was detected a few times. The V call is TRBV4-1, the J call TRBJ2-5, with 12 bases matching TRBD2. J gave up 4 bases and V 4 bases, and 13 bases lay outside the gene matches. The CDR3 runs to 18 residues. In germline, CDR1 is MGHRA, CDR2 YSYEKL. The CDR3 DNA is TGCGCCAGCAGCCCTTCGATTCTAGCGGGGGGGCGAGGAGAGACCCAGTACTTC. Translation: CASSPSILAGGRGETQYF.